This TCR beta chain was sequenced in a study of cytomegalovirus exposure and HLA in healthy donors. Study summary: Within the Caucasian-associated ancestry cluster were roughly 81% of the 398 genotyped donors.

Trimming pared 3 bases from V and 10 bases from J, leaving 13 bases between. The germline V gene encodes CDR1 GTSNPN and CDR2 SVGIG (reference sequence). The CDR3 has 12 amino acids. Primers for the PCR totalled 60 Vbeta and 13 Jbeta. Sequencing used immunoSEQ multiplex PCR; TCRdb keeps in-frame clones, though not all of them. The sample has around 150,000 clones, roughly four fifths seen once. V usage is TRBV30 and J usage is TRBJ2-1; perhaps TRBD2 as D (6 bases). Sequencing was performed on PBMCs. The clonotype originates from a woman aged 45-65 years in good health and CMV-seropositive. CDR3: CAWSASDREQFF. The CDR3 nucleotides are TGTGCCTGGAGCGCTAGCGATCGGGAGCAGTTCTTC.